This passage covers 32 T cell receptor beta chains from one sample sequenced in a study of blood T cell repertoires in COVID-19. Clones were read by immunoSEQ multiplex PCR, and TCRdb kept only the in-frame ones, dropping some. The data hold about 97,000 clones, with more than 70% observed a single time. Source material: peripheral blood. The receptors originated from a woman aged 25-40 years with acute or convalescent COVID-19.

In DNA, the CDR3 is TGCGCCAGCAATCTAGGTGGGGCCCACTACCAAGAGACCCAGTACTTC. This encodes CASNLGGAHYQETQYF. The chain employs TRBV5-1 and TRBJ2-5; tentative D call: TRBD1 (5 bases). The CDR3 is 16 residues long. Trimming removed 6 bases from V and 0 bases from J, with 18 bases in between. Germline V gene sequence: CDR1 SGHRS, CDR2 YFSETQ.

CDR3 DNA: TGTGCCAGCAGCTGGGGGACACCGTTGACTGAAGCTTTCTTT. This translates into CASSWGTPLTEAFF. The V call is TRBV5-6, the J call TRBJ1-1; D is perhaps TRBD1 (6 bases). The V end lost 3 bases, the J end lost 5 bases, and 14 bases lay between the germline ends. The CDR3 has 14 residues. CDR1 is SGHDT and CDR2 is YYEEEE in the germline V gene.

This rearrangement joins TRBV28 to TRBJ1-6; 7 nucleotides align to TRBD1. V lost 2 bases and J lost 7; bases outside the gene matches: 5. CDR1 and CDR2 from the germline V gene are MDHEN and SYDVKM. The CDR3 has 15 amino acids. This CDR3 reads CASSLRGTVNSPLHF. The CDR3 coding sequence is TGTGCCAGCAGTTTACGAGGGACAGTCAATTCACCCCTCCACTTT.

The V call is TRBV28, the J call TRBJ2-7; 8 nucleotides align to TRBD1. The V gene end was trimmed by 8 bases and the J gene end by 4 bases; junction bases not matched to a gene: 7. Germline V gene sequence: CDR1 MDHEN, CDR2 SYDVKM. CDR3 length: 13 amino acids. CDR3 protein: CASSRDRPYEQYF. The CDR3 DNA follows: TGTGCCAGCTCCCGGGACAGGCCTTACGAGCAGTACTTC.

The chain links TRBV5-1 to TRBJ1-5, with D tentatively TRBD1 (6 bases). The CDR3 runs 15 residues. The V end was cut by 4 bases, the J end by 8 bases, with 19 bases between. Per the germline V gene, CDR1 is SGHRS and CDR2 is YFSETQ. Written as DNA, the CDR3 is TGCGCCAGCAGCCCGACAGGTGGGTATTCGGAGCCCCAGCATTTT. The encoded protein is CASSPTGGYSEPQHF.

The rearrangement links TRBV4-1 to TRBJ2-3, with D maybe TRBD2 (6 bases). The germline V gene encodes CDR1 MGHRA and CDR2 YSYEKL. The V and J ends lost 1 base and 2 bases respectively, with 16 bases between them. This CDR3 spans 17 amino acids. CDR3 region: CASSQGRLGGVTDTQYF. Written as DNA, the CDR3 is TGCGCCAGCAGCCAAGGTCGGCTGGGGGGTGTCACAGATACGCAGTATTTT.

This chain links TRBV19 with TRBJ2-6; a weak D match, TRBD2 (6 bases). From germline, CDR1 is LNHDA and CDR2 SQIVND (reference sequence). The length of the CDR3 is 15 residues. With 4 bases removed from V and 2 bases from J, the gap between germline ends came to 9 bases. The CDR3 nucleotides read TGTGCCAGTAGTACTTCGGGAGCTGGGGCCAACGTCCTGACTTTC. Protein: CASSTSGAGANVLTF.

This clone occurred once. The V and J genes are TRBV13 and TRBJ1-6, with 8 bases aligning to TRBD1. Germline V gives CDR1 PRHDT, CDR2 FYEKMQ (reference sequence). This CDR3 spans 18 amino acids. The V and J ends lost 6 bases and 0 bases, in that order; junction bases with no gene match: 10. The CDR3 loop reads CASSPGQEFGSYNSPLHF. The CDR3 region has the DNA TGTGCCAGCAGTCCGGGACAGGAGTTTGGCTCCTATAATTCACCCCTCCACTTT. The variable domain in full, completed from reference TRBV13 and TRBJ1-6, reads AAGVIQSPRHLIKEKRETATLKCYPIPRHDTVYWYQQGPGQDPQFLISFYEKMQSDKGSIPDRFSAQQFSDYHSELNMSSLELGDSALYFCASSPGQEFGSYNSPLHFGNGTRLTVT.

The CDR3: CASSGGETDTQYF. CDR3 bases: TGTGCCAGCAGCGGGGGGGAAACAGATACGCAGTATTTT. This rearrangement joins TRBV9 to TRBJ2-3; D is possibly TRBD2 (6 bases). Germline V gene data show CDR1 as SGDLS and CDR2 as YYNGEE. The CDR3 consists of 13 residues. Trimming took 3 bases from V and 3 from J, leaving 8 bases between them.

In this sample, this clone turned up once. CDR3 bases: TGCGCCAGCAGCTTGAGTAGCGATACGCAGTATTTT. Translating it yields CASSLSSDTQYF. The V and J genes are TRBV5-1 and TRBJ2-3, with D unresolved. The germline V gene has CDR1 SGHRS and CDR2 YFSETQ. Trimming shortened V by 1 base and J by 6 bases, and 6 bases separated the two germline ends. This CDR3 is 12 amino acids long.

The chain carries TRBV28 and TRBJ2-1; D is possibly TRBD1 (6 bases). This CDR3 contains 14 residues. Trimming left V 3 bases short and J 5 bases short, with 11 bases between. Germline CDR1 MDHEN, CDR2 SYDVKM. The DNA for the CDR3 is TGTGCCAGCAGTTTTGGACAGTTGGACAATGAGCAGTTCTTC. Protein: CASSFGQLDNEQFF.

As DNA, the CDR3 is TGCAGTGCTAGTGGGGGGGGACAGGCCTACGAGCAGTACTTC. Residues: CSASGGGQAYEQYF. The rearrangement uses TRBV20-1 and TRBJ2-7; a weak D match, TRBD1 (8 bases). This CDR3 is 14 amino acids long. Trimming left V 3 bases short and J 2 bases short, with 14 bases between. Germline lookup yields CDR1 DFQATT and CDR2 SNEGSKA (reference sequence).

The rearrangement joins TRBV7-2 to TRBJ2-7; tentative D call: TRBD2 (5 bases). The CDR3 runs to 14 residues. Germline V gene data show CDR1 as SGHTA and CDR2 as FQGNSA. With 2 bases removed from V and 3 bases from J, the gap between germline ends came to 11 bases. CDR3 amino acids: CASSLSDFNYEQYF. The CDR3 nucleotides are TGTGCCAGCAGCTTATCGGACTTCAACTACGAGCAGTACTTC.

This chain connects TRBV9 to TRBJ2-3; D gene uncertain. CDR1 is SGDLS and CDR2 is YYNGEE in the germline V gene. The CDR3 sequence is 18 residues long. V was trimmed by 0 bases and J by 0 bases, leaving 17 bases between them. For the CDR3, the DNA is TGTGCCAGCAGCGTAGCCTCCGTGAGGCCCGGTAGCACAGATACGCAGTATTTT. Residues: CASSVASVRPGSTDTQYF. Filled out from reference TRBV9 and TRBJ2-3, the complete variable domain reads DSGVTQTPKHLITATGQRVTLRCSPRSGDLSVYWYQQSLDQGLQFLIQYYNGEERAKGNILERFSAQQFPDLHSELNLSSLELGDSALYFCASSVASVRPGSTDTQYFGPGTRLTVL.

The chain has TRBV9 and TRBJ1-3, with TRBD1 as a possible D gene (5 bases). CDR3 size: 15 residues. Trimming shortened V by 0 bases and J by 4 bases, and 11 bases separated the two germline ends. Germline CDR1 and CDR2: SGDLS and YYNGEE. Here the CDR3 reads CASSVEGYEGNTIYF. In DNA form, the CDR3 reads TGTGCCAGCAGCGTAGAGGGGTACGAAGGAAACACCATATATTTT. The whole variable domain, filled in from reference TRBV9 and TRBJ1-3, reads DSGVTQTPKHLITATGQRVTLRCSPRSGDLSVYWYQQSLDQGLQFLIQYYNGEERAKGNILERFSAQQFPDLHSELNLSSLELGDSALYFCASSVEGYEGNTIYFGEGSWLTVV.

This rearrangement joins TRBV6-6 to TRBJ1-1; possible D gene TRBD1, 5 bases. Germline V gene data show CDR1 as MNHNY and CDR2 as SVGAGI (reference sequence). Between the trimmed V and J ends, which lost 7 bases and 5 bases, there was a span of 11 bases. This CDR3 has 12 amino acids. CDR3 region: CASTGVYTEAFF. The CDR3 nucleotides are TGTGCCAGCACGGGGGTTTATACTGAAGCTTTCTTT.

This clone showed up just once. V and J are TRBV7-9 and TRBJ1-5, with D hard to call. Trimming shortened V by 4 bases and J by 0 bases, and 10 bases separated the two germline ends. The germline CDR1 and CDR2 sequences are SEHNR and FQNEAQ (reference sequence). This CDR3 has 15 amino acids. The CDR3 nucleotides read TGTGCCAGCAGCTCCGGACTCCTTAGCAATCAGCCCCAGCATTTT. Amino acids: CASSSGLLSNQPQHF.

The V call is TRBV4-1, the J call TRBJ2-2; 7 nucleotides line up with TRBD1. This CDR3 region has 16 residues. Trimming took 5 bases from V and 7 from J; bases not matched to a gene: 13. Germline V gene sequence: CDR1 MGHRA, CDR2 YSYEKL. The CDR3 DNA is TGCGCCAGCAGCTCTCGATCTGGGACAGCTAGCGGGGAGCTGTTTTTT. This translates into CASSSRSGTASGELFF.

This chain uses TRBV24-1 with TRBJ2-5, with 8 positions matching TRBD1. The CDR3 loop spans 15 amino acids. Per the germline V gene, CDR1 is KGHDR and CDR2 is SFDVKD. V dropped 4 bases and J dropped 1; count of bases not matched to a gene: 4. The chain's CDR3 is CATSETGALQETQYF. The CDR3 DNA is TGTGCCACCAGTGAGACAGGGGCCCTCCAAGAGACCCAGTACTTC.

For the CDR3, the DNA is TGTGCCAGCGCGAGGGCCGATGGTGGCTACACCTTC. Translation: CASARADGGYTF. V is TRBV7-9 and J is TRBJ1-2; D is undetermined. The CDR3 has 12 amino acids. The V and J ends lost 8 bases and 7 bases respectively, with 14 bases between them. CDR1 and CDR2 from the germline V gene are SEHNR and FQNEAQ (reference sequence).

V gene TRBV7-9 combines with J gene TRBJ2-7; D is perhaps TRBD2 (6 bases). With 2 bases removed from V and 3 bases from J, the gap between germline ends came to 11 bases. This CDR3 has 14 amino acids. Germline V gives CDR1 SEHNR, CDR2 FQNEAQ (reference sequence). CDR3: CASSLYRGNYEQYF. The CDR3 bases are TGTGCCAGCAGCTTATATCGCGGGAACTACGAGCAGTACTTC. Variable domain in full (rest from reference TRBV7-9 and TRBJ2-7): DTGVSQNPRHKITKRGQNVTFRCDPISEHNRLYWYRQTLGQGPEFLTYFQNEAQLEKSRLLSDRFSAERPKGSFSTLEIQRTEQGDSAMYLCASSLYRGNYEQYFGPGTRLTVT.

V usage is TRBV12-5 and J usage is TRBJ1-5, with TRBD1 matching 7 bases. The CDR3 length is 15 residues. CDR1 is LGHNT and CDR2 is FRNRAP in the germline V gene. V trimming: 4 bases; J trimming: 6 bases; junction bases outside the gene matches: 9. CDR3 residues: CASGYGGAGGQPQHF. CDR3 sequence (DNA): TGTGCTAGTGGTTACGGGGGGGCAGGGGGTCAGCCCCAGCATTTT.

The chain has TRBV27 and TRBJ2-1; possible D gene TRBD2, 6 bases. Germline V gives CDR1 MNHEY, CDR2 SMNVEV (reference sequence). V was cut by 3 bases and J by 6 bases, with 12 bases left in between. The length of the CDR3 is 14 residues. In nucleotides, the CDR3 is TGTGCCAGCAGTTTGGGAGCGGAGGGCAATGAGCAGTTCTTC. Its translation: CASSLGAEGNEQFF.

The J gene is TRBJ2-7, the V gene TRBV27, with 10 bases that match TRBD2. V was pared by 5 bases and J by 4 bases, with 11 bases of the junction left unmatched. This CDR3 contains 16 residues. Germline assignment: CDR1 MNHEY and CDR2 SMNVEV (reference sequence). This CDR3 reads CASSSSGGTYPYEQYF. The CDR3 DNA reads as TGTGCCAGCAGTAGTAGCGGGGGGACCTACCCTTACGAGCAGTACTTC.

This sequence joins TRBV20-1 and TRBJ1-5; D gene ambiguous. Germline CDR1 DFQATT, CDR2 SNEGSKA (reference sequence). V lost 3 bases and J 4 bases, leaving 13 bases between the germline ends. This CDR3 contains 14 residues. The CDR3 reads CSASRGFGNQPQHF. In DNA, the CDR3 is TGCAGTGCTAGTCGGGGATTTGGAAATCAGCCCCAGCATTTT.

The chain joins TRBV6-5 to TRBJ1-6; TRBD1 matches at 7 bases. Per the germline V gene, CDR1 is MNHEY and CDR2 is SVGAGI. V lost 6 bases to trimming and J lost 6 bases; unmatched junction nucleotides: 5. The CDR3 runs to 14 residues. The CDR3: CASRGGASNSPLHF. The CDR3 DNA sequence: TGTGCCAGCAGAGGGGGCGCGAGTAATTCACCCCTCCACTTT.

The rearrangement joins TRBV19 to TRBJ1-1; TRBD1 might be the D (6 bases). The CDR3 has 12 residues. The V gene lost 5 bases and the J gene lost 11 bases, with 15 bases spanning the gap. CDR1 is LNHDA, CDR2 SQIVND, per germline (reference sequence). CDR3: CASSLTGSKAFF. CDR3 nucleotide sequence: TGTGCCAGTAGTCTAACAGGGAGTAAGGCTTTCTTT.

The V gene is TRBV19, the J gene TRBJ1-5; 7 nucleotides agree with TRBD1. V dropped 6 bases and J dropped 3; count of bases not matched to a gene: 5. This CDR3 region has 14 residues. Germline-derived CDR1 and CDR2 are LNHDA and SQIVND (reference sequence). CDR3 amino acids: CASSGTAFNQPQHF. The CDR3 coding sequence is TGTGCCAGTAGCGGGACAGCCTTCAATCAGCCCCAGCATTTT.

This clone was recorded once. J is TRBJ1-2 and V is TRBV7-9, with 7 nucleotides matching TRBD1. This CDR3 comprises 14 residues. The V segment lost 4 bases and the J segment 2 bases; nucleotides outside the gene matches: 4. Germline values: CDR1 SEHNR, CDR2 FQNEAQ (reference sequence). CDR3 sequence: CASSSGQVNYGYTF. The DNA for the CDR3 is TGTGCCAGCAGCTCAGGACAGGTCAACTATGGCTACACCTTC.

The gene calls are TRBV12-3 or TRBV12-4 and TRBJ1-2, with D perhaps matching TRBD1 (6 bases). The CDR3 loop spans 12 amino acids. V shed 5 bases and J shed 10 bases, with 14 bases lying between them. DNA of the CDR3: TGTGCCAGCAGTACTCTAGGGGGTGACTACACCTTC. This gives the protein CASSTLGGDYTF.

This chain joins TRBV19 and TRBJ2-3, with 10 bases fitting TRBD1. V dropped 8 bases and J dropped 3; count of bases not matched to a gene: 8. This CDR3 region has 15 residues. Germline V gene data show CDR1 as LNHDA and CDR2 as SQIVND (reference sequence). The chain's CDR3 is CASEIGQGGTDTQYF. The CDR3 bases are TGTGCCAGTGAGATAGGACAGGGGGGTACAGATACGCAGTATTTT.

The chain combines TRBV11-2 with TRBJ1-2, with D possibly TRBD1 on 6 matching bases. CDR3 size: 14 residues. The V end lost 1 base, the J end lost 5 bases, and 11 bases lay between the germline ends. The germline gives CDR1 SGHAT, CDR2 FQNNGV. The CDR3 region is CASSLGATGYGYTF. Here the CDR3 DNA reads TGTGCCAGCAGCTTAGGGGCTACAGGGTATGGCTACACCTTC.